The rows below give T cell receptor beta chains drawn from one sample of a study of T cells in placental villitis. Generated by immunoSEQ multiplex PCR, the TCRdb table keeps only in-frame clones and is missing some. The table includes 6,300 or so clones, about 77% detected once. Sequencing was carried out using placental tissue containing maternal and fetal cells. These receptors originate from a human patient with infectious villitis; the placental T cells may come from both mother and fetus. The CDR3 runs from the conserved cysteine through the conserved F or W. Fields, in order: D gene, J gene, clone size, V gene, CDR3 protein, CDR3 DNA. The D gene is left open where the match is weak. Size is omitted from some rows. Given values are once, few, many or a class for expanded clones.

D gene: .; J gene: TRBJ2-7; clone size: .; V gene: TRBV6-2/TRBV6-3; CDR3 protein: CASSYGPEQYF; CDR3 DNA: TGTGCCAGCAGTTACGGGCCAGAGCAGTACTTC
D gene: .; J gene: TRBJ2-7; clone size: .; V gene: TRBV29-1; CDR3 protein: CSVESQSGYEQYF; CDR3 DNA: TGCAGCGTTGAATCGCAGTCGGGCTACGAGCAGTACTTC
D gene: .; J gene: TRBJ2-1; clone size: .; V gene: TRBV12-3/TRBV12-4; CDR3 protein: CASRLLVAAEQFF; CDR3 DNA: TGTGCCAGCAGACTACTAGTAGCGGCTGAGCAGTTCTTC
D gene: TRBD2; J gene: TRBJ2-3; clone size: .; V gene: TRBV6-1; CDR3 protein: CASSEAIAGLAGGRPDTQYF; CDR3 DNA: TGTGCCAGCAGTGAAGCGATCGCGGGACTAGCGGGGGGGCGCCCAGATACGCAGTATTTT
D gene: TRBD1; J gene: TRBJ1-3; clone size: .; V gene: TRBV2; CDR3 protein: CASSGQVLTGNTIYF; CDR3 DNA: TGTGCCAGCAGCGGACAGGTCCTCACTGGAAACACCATATATTTT
D gene: .; J gene: TRBJ1-5; clone size: .; V gene: TRBV19; CDR3 protein: CASSIPGYDQPQHF; CDR3 DNA: TGTGCCAGTAGTATCCCAGGGTACGATCAGCCCCAGCATTTT
D gene: .; J gene: TRBJ2-3; clone size: .; V gene: TRBV6-5; CDR3 protein: CASTELWGGTDTQYF; CDR3 DNA: TGTGCCAGCACAGAGCTTTGGGGCGGCACAGATACGCAGTATTTT
D gene: TRBD1; J gene: TRBJ1-1; clone size: .; V gene: TRBV11-1; CDR3 protein: CASSFDRGNTEAFF; CDR3 DNA: TGTGCCAGCAGCTTCGACAGGGGGAACACTGAAGCTTTCTTT
D gene: TRBD2; J gene: TRBJ2-5; clone size: .; V gene: TRBV4-3; CDR3 protein: CASSQAGGETQYF; CDR3 DNA: TGCGCCAGCAGCCAAGCGGGGGGAGAGACCCAGTACTTC
D gene: TRBD2; J gene: TRBJ2-7; clone size: .; V gene: TRBV5-4; CDR3 protein: CASSLVGGDEQYF; CDR3 DNA: TGTGCCAGCAGCTTGGTTGGGGGGGACGAGCAGTACTTC
D gene: .; J gene: TRBJ2-2; clone size: .; V gene: TRBV5-4; CDR3 protein: CASSFWGPGELFF; CDR3 DNA: TGTGCCAGCAGCTTTTGGGGACCCGGGGAGCTGTTTTTT
D gene: TRBD1; J gene: TRBJ2-7; clone size: .; V gene: TRBV27; CDR3 protein: CASSYITDRGYEQYF; CDR3 DNA: TGTGCCAGCAGTTACATCACGGACAGGGGCTACGAGCAGTACTTC
D gene: TRBD1; J gene: TRBJ1-2; clone size: few; V gene: TRBV4-1; CDR3 protein: CASSYRGGYTF; CDR3 DNA: TGCGCCAGCAGCTACAGGGGTGGCTACACCTTC
D gene: TRBD1; J gene: TRBJ2-5; clone size: .; V gene: TRBV2; CDR3 protein: CASRDRVETQYF; CDR3 DNA: TGTGCCAGCAGGGACAGGGTTGAGACCCAGTACTTC
D gene: TRBD2; J gene: TRBJ2-5; clone size: .; V gene: TRBV7-6; CDR3 protein: CASSSGLAGERWETQYF; CDR3 DNA: TGTGCCAGCAGCTCGGGACTAGCGGGGGAGAGGTGGGAGACCCAGTACTTC
D gene: .; J gene: TRBJ2-1; clone size: .; V gene: TRBV3-1/TRBV3-2; CDR3 protein: CASSQGRNNEQFF; CDR3 DNA: TGTGCCAGCAGCCAGGGCAGGAACAATGAGCAGTTCTTC
D gene: .; J gene: TRBJ2-2; clone size: .; V gene: TRBV6-5; CDR3 protein: CASSWVRGENTGELFF; CDR3 DNA: TGTGCCAGCAGTTGGGTGAGAGGAGAGAACACCGGGGAGCTGTTTTTT
D gene: .; J gene: TRBJ1-1; clone size: once; V gene: TRBV28; CDR3 protein: CASSLDRLGNTEAFF; CDR3 DNA: TGTGCCAGCAGTTTAGACCGTTTGGGGAACACTGAAGCTTTCTTT
D gene: .; J gene: TRBJ2-7; clone size: .; V gene: TRBV10-1; CDR3 protein: CARVTGMHEQYF; CDR3 DNA: TGCGCCAGGGTCACAGGGATGCACGAGCAGTACTTC
D gene: TRBD1; J gene: TRBJ2-7; clone size: .; V gene: TRBV6-5; CDR3 protein: CASSYTGTGEYHEQYF; CDR3 DNA: TGTGCCAGCAGTTATACCGGGACAGGGGAGTACCACGAGCAGTACTTC
D gene: .; J gene: TRBJ1-1; clone size: .; V gene: TRBV12-3/TRBV12-4; CDR3 protein: CASSLQGNTEAFF; CDR3 DNA: TGTGCCAGCAGTCTACAGGGAAACACTGAAGCTTTCTTT
D gene: .; J gene: TRBJ2-1; clone size: few; V gene: TRBV7-2; CDR3 protein: CASSFFSGANNEQFF; CDR3 DNA: TGTGCCAGCAGCTTTTTTTCTGGGGCCAACAATGAGCAGTTCTTC
D gene: .; J gene: TRBJ1-1; clone size: .; V gene: TRBV27; CDR3 protein: CASSLGRATEAFF; CDR3 DNA: TGTGCCAGCAGTTTAGGAAGGGCCACTGAAGCTTTCTTT
D gene: .; J gene: TRBJ1-5; clone size: .; V gene: TRBV6-2/TRBV6-3; CDR3 protein: CASSYSNFNRGSNQPQHF; CDR3 DNA: TGTGCCAGCAGTTACTCGAATTTCAATAGGGGCTCCAATCAGCCCCAGCATTTT
D gene: .; J gene: TRBJ2-7; clone size: .; V gene: TRBV4-3; CDR3 protein: CASSQDRLRAYEQYF; CDR3 DNA: TGCGCCAGCAGCCAGGACAGACTGAGGGCGTACGAGCAGTACTTC
D gene: TRBD1; J gene: TRBJ2-7; clone size: .; V gene: TRBV4-3; CDR3 protein: CASSLTGGGEQYF; CDR3 DNA: TGCGCCAGCAGCCTAACAGGGGGTGGCGAGCAGTACTTC
D gene: .; J gene: TRBJ2-7; clone size: .; V gene: TRBV15; CDR3 protein: CATSREAGPYEQYF; CDR3 DNA: TGTGCCACCAGCAGAGAAGCAGGGCCCTACGAGCAGTACTTC
D gene: TRBD2; J gene: TRBJ2-1; clone size: .; V gene: TRBV27; CDR3 protein: CASSGGGLAEINEQFF; CDR3 DNA: TGTGCCAGCAGTGGGGGGGGACTAGCGGAGATCAATGAGCAGTTCTTC
D gene: .; J gene: TRBJ2-2; clone size: .; V gene: TRBV2; CDR3 protein: CASSEDNTGELFF; CDR3 DNA: TGTGCCAGCAGTGAAGACAACACCGGGGAGCTGTTTTTT
D gene: TRBD1; J gene: TRBJ1-2; clone size: .; V gene: TRBV7-2; CDR3 protein: CASSLRTGDNGYTF; CDR3 DNA: TGTGCCAGCAGCTTACGGACAGGGGATAATGGCTACACCTTC
D gene: .; J gene: TRBJ1-3; clone size: once; V gene: TRBV7-8; CDR3 protein: CASSRRISSVAGNTIYF; CDR3 DNA: TGTGCCAGCAGCCGGCGGATTTCGTCGGTCGCTGGAAACACCATATATTTT
D gene: .; J gene: TRBJ1-1; clone size: once; V gene: TRBV2; CDR3 protein: CASGNSLGAQEAFF; CDR3 DNA: TGTGCCAGCGGCAACTCATTGGGGGCTCAGGAAGCTTTCTTT
D gene: .; J gene: TRBJ1-5; clone size: .; V gene: TRBV6-2/TRBV6-3; CDR3 protein: CASSLWGNQPQHF; CDR3 DNA: TGTGCCAGCAGTCTATGGGGGAATCAGCCCCAGCATTTT
D gene: .; J gene: TRBJ1-4; clone size: .; V gene: TRBV12-3/TRBV12-4; CDR3 protein: CASSLQGGEKLFF; CDR3 DNA: TGTGCCAGCAGTTTGCAGGGCGGTGAAAAACTGTTTTTT
D gene: .; J gene: TRBJ2-7; clone size: .; V gene: TRBV5-1; CDR3 protein: CASSRGDSYEQYF; CDR3 DNA: TGCGCCAGCAGCCGAGGGGATTCCTACGAGCAGTACTTC
D gene: .; J gene: TRBJ1-5; clone size: .; V gene: TRBV2; CDR3 protein: CASSEWPYWGNQPQHF; CDR3 DNA: TGTGCCAGCAGTGAATGGCCTTATTGGGGGAATCAGCCCCAGCATTTT
D gene: TRBD1; J gene: TRBJ2-3; clone size: .; V gene: TRBV5-1; CDR3 protein: CASSLAQGVGTDTQYF; CDR3 DNA: TGCGCCAGCAGCTTGGCCCAGGGGGTAGGCACAGATACGCAGTATTTT
D gene: TRBD2; J gene: TRBJ2-3; clone size: .; V gene: TRBV9; CDR3 protein: CASSNRAGELTDTQYF; CDR3 DNA: TGTGCCAGCAGCAACCGAGCGGGGGAACTCACAGATACGCAGTATTTT
D gene: .; J gene: TRBJ2-1; clone size: .; V gene: TRBV3-1/TRBV3-2; CDR3 protein: CASSQGRGSYNEQFF; CDR3 DNA: TGTGCCAGCAGCCAGGGGCGGGGTTCTTACAATGAGCAGTTCTTC
D gene: .; J gene: TRBJ2-5; clone size: .; V gene: TRBV7-2; CDR3 protein: CASSFLGWETQYF; CDR3 DNA: TGTGCCAGCAGCTTTTTGGGGTGGGAGACCCAGTACTTC
D gene: .; J gene: TRBJ1-4; clone size: .; V gene: TRBV30; CDR3 protein: CAWSLGRRVGEKLFF; CDR3 DNA: TGTGCCTGGAGTTTGGGGAGGAGGGTTGGGGAAAAACTGTTTTTT
D gene: .; J gene: TRBJ1-4; clone size: .; V gene: TRBV4-3; CDR3 protein: CASSQVDGKLFF; CDR3 DNA: TGCGCCAGCAGCCAAGTGGATGGAAAACTGTTTTTT
D gene: .; J gene: TRBJ2-7; clone size: .; V gene: TRBV25-1; CDR3 protein: CASSELGDEYEQYF; CDR3 DNA: TGTGCCAGCAGTGAATTAGGGGACGAATACGAGCAGTACTTC
D gene: TRBD2; J gene: TRBJ2-5; clone size: .; V gene: TRBV3-1/TRBV3-2; CDR3 protein: CASSQEAVAGGSYQETQYF; CDR3 DNA: TGTGCCAGCAGCCAAGAAGCAGTGGCGGGGGGCTCCTACCAAGAGACCCAGTACTTC
D gene: TRBD1; J gene: TRBJ2-7; clone size: .; V gene: TRBV9; CDR3 protein: CASSVGYGQVEQYF; CDR3 DNA: TGTGCCAGCAGCGTAGGGTACGGACAGGTCGAGCAGTACTTC
D gene: .; J gene: TRBJ2-1; clone size: .; V gene: TRBV7-3; CDR3 protein: CASSEIASSYNEQFF; CDR3 DNA: TGTGCCAGCAGCGAGATAGCGAGCTCCTACAATGAGCAGTTCTTC
D gene: .; J gene: TRBJ2-1; clone size: .; V gene: TRBV12-3/TRBV12-4; CDR3 protein: CASSLKYEQFF; CDR3 DNA: TGTGCCAGCAGTTTAAAATATGAGCAGTTCTTC